This is a list of T cell receptor beta chains from one sample in a study of blood T cell repertoires in COVID-19. Generated by immunoSEQ multiplex PCR, the TCRdb table keeps only in-frame clones and is missing some. The table has fewer than 150,000 clones, around four fifths seen once. The sample consisted of PBMCs or T cells enriched from blood (not recorded which). The receptors here all came from a man aged 25 to 45 who had recovered from COVID-19. The CDR3 runs from the conserved cysteine through the conserved F or W. The D gene is left open where the match is weak.

len: 22; d_gene: NA; v_gene: TRBV19; j_gene: TRBJ2-3; CDR3aa: CASSRPRDISDSEGQITDTQYF
len: 14; d_gene: TRBD2; v_gene: TRBV3-1/TRBV3-2; j_gene: TRBJ2-7; CDR3aa: CASSLRGRTYEQYF
len: 16; d_gene: NA; v_gene: TRBV11-2; j_gene: TRBJ1-1; CDR3aa: CASSFDGSRGGTEAFF
len: 14; d_gene: TRBD1; v_gene: TRBV11-2; j_gene: TRBJ1-3; CDR3aa: CASSFGTGSNTIYF
len: 13; d_gene: TRBD2; v_gene: TRBV19; j_gene: TRBJ2-5; CDR3aa: CASSMDLAGTQYF
len: 18; d_gene: TRBD2; v_gene: TRBV2; j_gene: TRBJ2-3; CDR3aa: CASSESLAGGLLTDTQYF
len: 15; d_gene: TRBD2; v_gene: TRBV6-4; j_gene: TRBJ2-3; CDR3aa: CASSDSAGETDTQYF
len: 15; d_gene: TRBD2; v_gene: TRBV11-3; j_gene: TRBJ2-1; CDR3aa: CASSSGGTPGNEQFF
len: 15; d_gene: TRBD1; v_gene: TRBV19; j_gene: TRBJ1-5; CDR3aa: CASIADRYSNQPQHF
len: 17; d_gene: TRBD1; v_gene: TRBV9; j_gene: TRBJ2-3; CDR3aa: CASSALSGTGGADTQYF
len: 16; d_gene: TRBD2; v_gene: TRBV5-5; j_gene: TRBJ2-7; CDR3aa: CASSLLGASGRYEQYF
len: 15; d_gene: NA; v_gene: TRBV27; j_gene: TRBJ1-6; CDR3aa: CASSLGGKANSPLHF
len: 15; d_gene: TRBD1; v_gene: TRBV15; j_gene: TRBJ1-1; CDR3aa: CATSRPGQVNTEAFF
len: 16; d_gene: TRBD2; v_gene: TRBV27; j_gene: TRBJ2-3; CDR3aa: CASSAPLAGGTDTQYF
len: 18; d_gene: NA; v_gene: TRBV6-4; j_gene: TRBJ2-6; CDR3aa: CASSDSSTGSSGANVLTF
len: 17; d_gene: TRBD2; v_gene: TRBV5-4; j_gene: TRBJ2-1; CDR3aa: CASSPGTSGGYYNEQFF
len: 15; d_gene: TRBD1; v_gene: TRBV2; j_gene: TRBJ1-2; CDR3aa: CASGDRGTLNYGYTF
len: 15; d_gene: NA; v_gene: TRBV7-9; j_gene: TRBJ1-5; CDR3aa: CASSPGTSSNQPQHF
len: 15; d_gene: NA; v_gene: TRBV6-4; j_gene: TRBJ2-6; CDR3aa: CASSDTGSGANVLTF
len: 14; d_gene: TRBD1; v_gene: TRBV10-2; j_gene: TRBJ2-3; CDR3aa: CASSPQGATDTQYF
len: 14; d_gene: NA; v_gene: TRBV30; j_gene: TRBJ2-5; CDR3aa: CAWSVRSFRETQYF
len: 12; d_gene: TRBD1; v_gene: TRBV19; j_gene: TRBJ1-1; CDR3aa: CATVTGATEAFF
len: 13; d_gene: TRBD2; v_gene: TRBV29-1; j_gene: TRBJ2-3; CDR3aa: CSVVGGSTDTQYF
len: 15; d_gene: NA; v_gene: TRBV15; j_gene: TRBJ1-2; CDR3aa: CATSRRQRWDYGYTF
len: 15; d_gene: TRBD1; v_gene: TRBV7-9; j_gene: TRBJ2-2; CDR3aa: CASSSSGTGTGELFF
len: 17; d_gene: NA; v_gene: TRBV7-9; j_gene: TRBJ2-7; CDR3aa: CASSSKTGTKKAYEQYF
len: 11; d_gene: NA; v_gene: TRBV7-9; j_gene: TRBJ2-1; CDR3aa: CASRAIHEQFF
len: 16; d_gene: TRBD1; v_gene: TRBV19; j_gene: TRBJ1-4; CDR3aa: CASSTPTGITSEKLFF
len: 13; d_gene: NA; v_gene: TRBV10-1; j_gene: TRBJ2-1; CDR3aa: CASSGKGRNEQFF
len: 14; d_gene: NA; v_gene: TRBV7-2; j_gene: TRBJ1-1; CDR3aa: CASSPRLINTEAFF
len: 16; d_gene: TRBD2; v_gene: TRBV5-1; j_gene: TRBJ2-1; CDR3aa: CASDPGLASSYNEQFF
len: 13; d_gene: TRBD1; v_gene: TRBV5-1; j_gene: TRBJ1-2; CDR3aa: CASRTGPNYGYTF
len: 14; d_gene: TRBD1; v_gene: TRBV5-4; j_gene: TRBJ2-7; CDR3aa: CASSLDRALYEQYF
len: 15; d_gene: NA; v_gene: TRBV15; j_gene: TRBJ2-2; CDR3aa: CATSRATLNTGELFF
len: 16; d_gene: TRBD1; v_gene: TRBV7-9; j_gene: TRBJ1-1; CDR3aa: CASSARTGGGDTEAFF
len: 15; d_gene: NA; v_gene: TRBV11-2; j_gene: TRBJ2-3; CDR3aa: CASSLKQGYTDTQYF
len: 13; d_gene: NA; v_gene: TRBV27; j_gene: TRBJ1-2; CDR3aa: CASSYTSYSGYTF
len: 16; d_gene: NA; v_gene: TRBV9; j_gene: TRBJ2-7; CDR3aa: CASSADAGPTSYEQYF
len: 13; d_gene: TRBD1; v_gene: TRBV7-2; j_gene: TRBJ1-1; CDR3aa: CASSRDRNTEAFF
len: 18; d_gene: TRBD2; v_gene: TRBV6-4; j_gene: TRBJ2-1; CDR3aa: CASSASISGLASYNEQFF
len: 17; d_gene: TRBD2; v_gene: TRBV5-1; j_gene: TRBJ2-3; CDR3aa: CASSPGTSGGGRDTQYF
len: 17; d_gene: TRBD1; v_gene: TRBV15; j_gene: TRBJ2-4; CDR3aa: CATSNLGQGTSKNIQYF
len: 16; d_gene: NA; v_gene: TRBV18; j_gene: TRBJ2-7; CDR3aa: CASSPPSPPGMGEQYF
len: 16; d_gene: NA; v_gene: TRBV4-2; j_gene: TRBJ1-5; CDR3aa: CASSQEGGGLGQPQHF
len: 14; d_gene: TRBD1; v_gene: TRBV29-1; j_gene: TRBJ1-1; CDR3aa: CSVRQGDMNTEAFF
len: 16; d_gene: TRBD2; v_gene: TRBV5-1; j_gene: TRBJ2-6; CDR3aa: CASSLDSGGGANVLTF
len: 16; d_gene: NA; v_gene: TRBV3-1/TRBV3-2; j_gene: TRBJ2-1; CDR3aa: CASSQTTTRFHNEQFF